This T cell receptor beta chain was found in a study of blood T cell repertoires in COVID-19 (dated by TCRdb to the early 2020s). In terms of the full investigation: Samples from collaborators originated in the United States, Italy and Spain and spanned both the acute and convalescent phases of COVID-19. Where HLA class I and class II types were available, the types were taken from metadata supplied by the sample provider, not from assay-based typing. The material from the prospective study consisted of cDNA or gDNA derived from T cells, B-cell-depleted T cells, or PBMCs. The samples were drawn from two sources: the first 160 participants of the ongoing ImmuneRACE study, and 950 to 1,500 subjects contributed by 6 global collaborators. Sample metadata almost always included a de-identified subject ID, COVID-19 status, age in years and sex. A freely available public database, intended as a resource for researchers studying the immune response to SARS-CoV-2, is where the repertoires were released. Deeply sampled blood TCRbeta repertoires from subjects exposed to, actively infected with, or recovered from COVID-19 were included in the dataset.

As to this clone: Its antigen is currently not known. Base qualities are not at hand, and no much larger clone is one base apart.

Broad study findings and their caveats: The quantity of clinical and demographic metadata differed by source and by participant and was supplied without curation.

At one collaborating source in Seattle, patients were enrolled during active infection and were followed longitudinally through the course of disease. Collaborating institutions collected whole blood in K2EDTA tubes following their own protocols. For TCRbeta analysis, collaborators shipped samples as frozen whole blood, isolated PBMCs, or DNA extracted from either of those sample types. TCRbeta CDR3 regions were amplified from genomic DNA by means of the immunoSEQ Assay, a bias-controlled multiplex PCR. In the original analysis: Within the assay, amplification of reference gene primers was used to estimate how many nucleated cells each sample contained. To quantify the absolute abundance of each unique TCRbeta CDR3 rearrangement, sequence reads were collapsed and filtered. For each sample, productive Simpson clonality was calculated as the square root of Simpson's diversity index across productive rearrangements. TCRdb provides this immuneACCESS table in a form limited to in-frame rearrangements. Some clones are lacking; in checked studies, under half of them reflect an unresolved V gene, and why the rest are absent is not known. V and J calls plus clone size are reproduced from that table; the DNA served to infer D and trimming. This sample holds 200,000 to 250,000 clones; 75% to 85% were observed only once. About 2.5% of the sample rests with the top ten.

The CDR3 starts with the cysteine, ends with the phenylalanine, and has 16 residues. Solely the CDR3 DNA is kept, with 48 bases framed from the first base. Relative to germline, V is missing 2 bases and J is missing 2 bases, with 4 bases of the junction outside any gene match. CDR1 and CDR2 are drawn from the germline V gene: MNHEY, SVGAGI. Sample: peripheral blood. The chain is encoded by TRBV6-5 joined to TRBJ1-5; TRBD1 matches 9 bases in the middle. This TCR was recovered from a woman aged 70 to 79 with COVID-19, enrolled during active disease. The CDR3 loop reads CASSYHDRGGNQPQHF. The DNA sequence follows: TGTGCCAGCAGTTACCATGACAGGGGGGGCAATCAGCCCCAGCATTTT.